Shown below are 11 T cell receptor beta chains from a single sample sequenced in a study of cytomegalovirus exposure and HLA in healthy donors (dated by TCRdb to the late 2010s). The library was obtained by the immunoSEQ multiplex PCR assay. The multiplex PCR relied on a mix of 60 forward primers for TCR Vbeta segments and 13 reverse primers for TCR Jbeta segments. TCRdb provides this immuneACCESS table in a form limited to in-frame rearrangements. Some clones are lacking; in checked studies, under half of them reflect an unresolved V gene, and why the rest are absent is not known. The sample table holds 150,000 or so clones, of which 65% to 85% were seen once. The leading ten clones occupy roughly 3.8% of the sample. The source material was PBMCs. The receptors shown here come from a male donor in good health and CMV-seronegative.

This chain joins TRBV18 and TRBJ1-6; D might be TRBD1 (6 bases). The V end was cut by 4 bases, the J end by 0 bases, with 13 bases between. The V gene's germline CDR1 is KGHSH and CDR2 LQKENI. There are 17 residues in the CDR3. The CDR3 DNA reads as TGTGCCAGCTCACGGCAGGGGAACCGCTCCTATAATTCACCCCTCCACTTT. Its translation is CASSRQGNRSYNSPLHF.

V gene TRBV15 combines with J gene TRBJ1-5, with D perhaps TRBD1 (5 bases). Trimming left V 1 base short and J 5 bases short, with 12 bases between. CDR3 size: 15 residues. Germline CDR1 LNHNV, CDR2 YYDKDF (reference sequence). The CDR3 DNA sequence: TGTGCCACCAGCAGAGCGGTGGAGGGGTATCAGCCCCAGCATTTT. Protein product: CATSRAVEGYQPQHF. Looking up the rest from reference TRBV15 and TRBJ1-5 gives the full variable domain: DAMVIQNPRYQVTQFGKPVTLSCSQTLNHNVMYWYQQKSSQAPKLLFHYYDKDFNNEADTPDNFQSRRPNTSFCFLDIRSPGLGDTAMYLCATSRAVEGYQPQHFGDGTRLSIL.

Turning to this clone: At one end the junction does not follow the germline gene, possibly because of a read error. The chain combines TRBV11-2 with TRBJ2-5, with 8 positions matching TRBD1. The better agreement between TRBJ2-7 and the DNA end casts doubt on the J call. The CDR3 is 14 amino acids. Germline values: CDR1 SGHAT, CDR2 FQNNGV. The CDR3 loop reads CASSLGQGTYEQYF. The CDR3 nucleotides read TGTGCCAGCAGTTTAGGACAGGGAACCTACGAGCAGTACTTC.

V and J are TRBV5-1 and TRBJ2-5; a weak D match, TRBD1 (6 bases). Germline V CDR1 and CDR2: SGHRS, YFSETQ. With 4 bases removed from V and 2 bases from J, the gap between germline ends came to 15 bases. The CDR3 consists of 15 residues. The CDR3 nucleotides read TGCGCCAGCAGCCAGTCCAACAGGGAGCAAGAGACCCAGTACTTC. Encoded protein: CASSQSNREQETQYF.

The CDR3 loop reads CASSFLGQRRNEQFF. DNA for the CDR3: TGTGCCAGCAGTTTTTTAGGACAGAGGAGGAATGAGCAGTTCTTC. This chain links TRBV27 with TRBJ2-1, with a weak D call TRBD1 (6 bases). The V end lost 3 bases, the J end lost 7 bases, and 16 bases lay between the germline ends. The CDR3 spans 15 residues. Germline lookup yields CDR1 MNHEY and CDR2 SMNVEV (reference sequence).

The chain has TRBV29-1 and TRBJ2-7, with 9 bases matching TRBD1. Germline CDR1 SQVTM, CDR2 ANQGSEA. Germline trimming cut 6 bases from V and 6 bases from J; bases unmatched to any gene: 9. This CDR3 comprises 13 residues. CDR3 DNA: TGCAGCGTCGAACGGACAGGGGTTGGCGAGCAGTACTTC. It translates to CSVERTGVGEQYF.

In DNA, the CDR3 is TGTGCCAGTCTACATGTGGGCAGGGGCTATGAGCAGTTCTTC. Its protein is CASLHVGRGYEQFF. The V and J genes are TRBV19 and TRBJ2-1; D possibly corresponds to TRBD1 (6 bases). From germline, CDR1 is LNHDA and CDR2 SQIVND (reference sequence). Trimming pared 8 bases from V and 8 bases from J, leaving 19 bases between. The CDR3 loop spans 14 amino acids.

The V gene is TRBV2, the J gene TRBJ1-5, with TRBD1 as a possible D gene (5 bases). The CDR3 spans 14 residues. V was trimmed by 8 bases and J by 0 bases, leaving 11 bases between them. Looked up from germline, CDR1 is SNHLY and CDR2 is FYNNEI. This CDR3 reads CASAAGNSNQPQHF. CDR3 DNA sequence: TGTGCCAGCGCAGCAGGGAATAGCAATCAGCCCCAGCATTTT.

Details on this clone: One end of the junction is discordant with germline, which a read error may explain. The gene calls are TRBV5-1 and TRBJ2-2; 11 bases are shared with TRBD1. The CDR3 runs 17 residues. Germline loops: CDR1 SGHRS, CDR2 YFSETQ. CDR3 in DNA: TGCGCCAGCAGCTCACTTCGGACAGGGGGCGGGACCGGGGAGCCGTTTTTT. Protein sequence: CASSSLRTGGGTGEPFF.

The chain combines TRBV4-3 with TRBJ1-2; D perhaps matches TRBD1 (5 bases). Germline CDR1 is LGHNA and CDR2 is YSLEER. The V end lost 0 bases, the J end lost 4 bases, and 24 bases lay between the germline ends. The CDR3 length is 19 residues. The DNA of the CDR3 is TGCGCCAGCAGCCAAGAATCCACAGGCGACCTTGGGCCCCTCTATGGCTACACCTTC. It is translated as CASSQESTGDLGPLYGYTF.

V and J are TRBV30 and TRBJ2-7, with 10 bases that match TRBD1. The V gene's germline CDR1 is GTSNPN and CDR2 SVGIG (reference sequence). V lost 0 bases to trimming and J lost 6 bases; unmatched junction nucleotides: 5. The CDR3 length is 14 residues. The CDR3 here is CAWSVGQGVVEQYF. Written as DNA, the CDR3 is TGTGCCTGGAGTGTTGGACAGGGGGTAGTCGAGCAGTACTTC.